A selection of T cell receptor beta chains follows, all from one sample in a study of blood T cells in healthy people across ages. TCRdb reprocessed the 5' RACE reads with MiXCR, giving one entry per CDR3 protein. The table records about 1,400,000 distinct CDR3 sequences, almost 60% of them present only once. Sequencing was performed on blood. The receptor source for this set is a man aged 18 to 30 in good health. The CDR3 runs from the conserved cysteine through the conserved F or W. A D gene is named only where the DNA matches it firmly. Rows may omit the clone size; those that give it use once, few, many or a size class.

16 | . | TRBD2 | TRBJ2-7 | TRBV28 | CASSLLGGDSDCEQYF | TGTGCCAGCAGTTTATTGGGGGGGGACTCGGACTGCGAGCAGTACTTC
18 | . | . | TRBJ2-7 | TRBV5-1 | CASSLSPIIEGPNYEQYF | TGCGCCAGCAGCTTGTCCCCAATAATTGAAGGACCGAACTACGAGCAGTACTTC
16 | . | . | TRBJ2-6 | TRBV7-2 | CASSRTASSGANVLTF | TGTGCCAGCAGCAGGACAGCGAGCTCTGGGGCCAACGTCCTGACTTTC
13 | . | . | TRBJ2-7 | TRBV10-3 | CASSQGNHNEQYF | TGTGCCTCCTCTCAGGGAAATCACAATGAGCAGTACTTC
14 | . | . | TRBJ2-1 | TRBV10-3 | CAISTEEKNNEQFF | TGTGCCATCAGCACCGAGGAGAAAAACAATGAGCAGTTCTTC
14 | . | . | TRBJ2-3 | TRBV5-1 | CASSKSAATDTQYF | TGCGCCAGCAGTAAGAGCGCTGCCACAGATACGCAGTATTTT
16 | . | TRBD2 | TRBJ2-3 | TRBV13 | CASSQRGGGHTDTQYF | TGTGCCAGCAGCCAGAGGGGCGGGGGTCACACAGATACGCAGTATTTT
14 | . | . | TRBJ1-4 | TRBV4-3 | CASSQGGENEKLFF | TGCGCCAGCAGCCAAGGGGGGGAAAATGAAAAACTGTTTTTT
13 | . | . | TRBJ1-4 | TRBV25-1 | CASTRQSGEKLFF | TGTGCCAGCACCCGCCAAAGTGGCGAAAAACTGTTTTTT
14 | . | . | TRBJ1-1 | TRBV5-5 | CASSTSRENTEAFF | TGTGCCAGCAGCACCTCGCGGGAGAACACTGAAGCTTTCTTT
13 | once | . | TRBJ2-5 | TRBV4-3 | CASSQGGEGRVYF | TGCGCCAGCAGCCAAGGGGGAGAGGGACGGGTGTACTTC
17 | once | TRBD2 | TRBJ2-7 | TRBV29-1 | CSVVGTSGTSSYNEQYF | TGCAGCGTTGTAGGGACTAGCGGTACGAGCTCCTACAATGAGCAGTACTTC
14 | . | . | TRBJ1-1 | TRBV5-1 | CASSLGLGPTEAFF | TGCGCCAGCAGCTTGGGGCTGGGGCCCACTGAAGCTTTCTTT
13 | few | . | TRBJ1-2 | TRBV3-1 | CASSQEAVYGYTF | TGTGCCAGCAGCCAAGAGGCAGTATATGGCTACACCTTC
12 | . | . | TRBJ2-7 | TRBV7-9 | CASSYILDEQYF | TGTGCCAGCAGCTACATTCTTGACGAGCAGTACTTC
13 | few | . | TRBJ2-6 | TRBV21-1 | CASPQPGANVLTF | TGTGCCAGCCCACAACCTGGGGCCAACGTCCTGACTTTC
15 | . | TRBD1 | TRBJ1-2 | TRBV5-1 | CASSFAGQGDYGYTF | TGCGCCAGCAGCTTTGCCGGACAGGGGGACTATGGCTACACCTTC
12 | . | . | TRBJ1-2 | TRBV27 | CASSDPVSGYTF | TGTGCCAGCAGTGATCCGGTCTCTGGCTACACCTTC
12 | . | . | TRBJ2-3 | TRBV29-1 | CSVARKMEAQYF | TGCAGCGTTGCCCGGAAGATGGAGGCGCAGTATTTT
17 | . | TRBD2 | TRBJ2-1 | TRBV7-8 | CASSSTSGGPLYNEQFF | TGTGCCAGCAGCTCCACTAGCGGGGGGCCACTATACAATGAGCAGTTCTTC
16 | . | . | TRBJ1-1 | TRBV12-3/TRBV12-4 | CASSPPTGGSNTEAFF | TGTGCCAGCAGCCCCCCGACGGGGGGATCGAACACTGAAGCTTTCTTT
13 | . | . | TRBJ2-1 | TRBV12-3/TRBV12-4 | CASNLRRGNEQFF | TGTGCCAGCAACCTCCGGCGGGGTAATGAGCAGTTCTTC
14 | . | . | TRBJ2-3 | TRBV9 | CASSVAPLSDTQYF | TGTGCCAGCAGCGTAGCTCCACTTTCAGATACGCAGTATTTT
15 | . | TRBD2 | TRBJ2-7 | TRBV4-2 | CASSQTGLGLYEQYF | TGTGCCAGCAGCCAAACGGGACTAGGTCTCTACGAGCAGTACTTC
17 | . | TRBD2 | TRBJ2-1 | TRBV3-1 | CASSYSLAGGGYNEQFF | TGTGCCAGCAGCTATTCGCTAGCGGGAGGCGGCTACAATGAGCAGTTCTTC
13 | . | . | TRBJ2-3 | TRBV5-1 | CASRTEVSDTQYF | TGCGCCAGCAGGACGGAGGTTTCCGATACGCAGTATTTT
15 | . | . | TRBJ2-7 | TRBV5-6 | CASSLGSGETYEQYF | TGTGCCAGCAGCTTGGGAAGTGGGGAAACCTACGAGCAGTACTTC
15 | . | . | TRBJ1-2 | TRBV5-8 | CASSLKDRLRVGYTF | TGTGCCAGCAGCCTAAAGGACAGACTTAGGGTTGGCTACACCTTC
12 | . | . | TRBJ1-2 | TRBV6-2/TRBV6-3 | CASSYYQRGYTF | TGTGCCAGCAGTTACTATCAGCGGGGCTACACCTTC
15 | . | TRBD2 | TRBJ2-3 | TRBV7-2 | CASSLDGGSLPTQYF | TGTGCCAGCAGCTTAGATGGCGGGAGTCTCCCTACGCAGTATTTT
13 | few | . | TRBJ2-7 | TRBV20-1 | CSAGTDWGREQYF | TGCAGTGCTGGGACGGACTGGGGGCGCGAGCAGTACTTC
16 | . | . | TRBJ1-1 | TRBV27 | CASSLVGSGMNTEAFF | TGTGCCAGCAGTTTAGTAGGGAGTGGGATGAACACTGAAGCTTTCTTT
13 | few | TRBD1 | TRBJ1-1 | TRBV5-6 | CASRPTGGTEAFF | TGTGCCAGCAGACCCACAGGGGGCACTGAAGCTTTCTTT
14 | once | TRBD2 | TRBJ2-7 | TRBV29-1 | CSVLPSGGAYEQYF | TGCAGCGTTCTCCCTAGCGGAGGGGCCTACGAGCAGTACTTC
17 | few | . | TRBJ2-4 | TRBV3-1 | CASSQGALGAIGNIQYF | TGTGCCAGCAGCCAAGGAGCTCTGGGGGCAATTGGGAACATTCAGTACTTC
14 | . | TRBD1 | TRBJ2-5 | TRBV5-1 | CASSFDTGGETQYF | TGCGCCAGCAGCTTTGACACAGGGGGGGAGACCCAGTACTTC
14 | . | TRBD2 | TRBJ2-7 | TRBV4-1 | CASSQSSGAYEQYF | TGCGCCAGCAGCCAATCTAGCGGTGCCTACGAGCAGTACTTC